This is a list of T cell receptor beta chains from one sample in a study of T cells after yellow fever vaccination. TCRdb processed the 5' RACE reads anew with MiXCR; each CDR3 protein has one entry. The sample lists 250,000 to 300,000 distinct CDR3 sequences; around 8.6% were seen once. The sequencing used CD4+ T cells sorted from PBMCs, collected 5 days after the yellow fever booster vaccination. The receptors were gathered from a man between 18 and 29 years old who received the YFV17D yellow fever vaccine. Each CDR3 is given with its conserved first and last residue. A D gene is named only where the DNA matches it firmly. A row's size may be missing; if present it is once, few, many or a size class.

d_call	v_call	clone_size	j_call	cdr3_nt	cdr3_aa
-	TRBV6-5	few	TRBJ1-2	TGTGCCAGCAGTTCCCGGGGTACTAACTATGGCTACACCTTC	CASSSRGTNYGYTF
TRBD2	TRBV10-1	-	TRBJ2-1	TGCGCCAGCAGTGAGTCAAGCGGGGGTACCTACAATGAGCAGTTCTTC	CASSESSGGTYNEQFF
-	TRBV2	many	TRBJ1-5	TGTGCCAGCGGTCCGGGGAGCAATCAGCCCCAGCATTTT	CASGPGSNQPQHF
TRBD2	TRBV5-4	-	TRBJ2-1	TGTGCCAGCAGCTCTTTAAGCGGGGGCCAGTACAATGAGCAGTTCTTC	CASSSLSGGQYNEQFF
-	TRBV7-8	many	TRBJ1-2	TGTGCCAGCAGCTTACGGACAGAGGACTATGGCTACACCTTC	CASSLRTEDYGYTF
TRBD2	TRBV30	-	TRBJ2-5	TGTGCCTGGAGTGTGGGGAGGGGACTAGAGACCCAGTACTTC	CAWSVGRGLETQYF
-	TRBV7-2	-	TRBJ2-5	TGTGCCAGCAGCTTACGCGGGGGCGAAAAAGAGACCCAGTACTTC	CASSLRGGEKETQYF
-	TRBV20-1	-	TRBJ1-6	TGCAGTGCCCAGACGTTGAGCTCCTATAATTCACCCCTCCACTTT	CSAQTLSSYNSPLHF
-	TRBV7-2	few	TRBJ1-5	TGTGCCAGCAGCTTAGACCCAGATTATCAGCCCCAGCATTTT	CASSLDPDYQPQHF
-	TRBV6-1	few	TRBJ1-3	TGTGCCAGCAGTGACGCCCACGAAAGTGGAAACACCATATATTTT	CASSDAHESGNTIYF
-	TRBV7-3	-	TRBJ2-2	TGTGCCAGCGGATCCGGGGGGAACACCGGGGAGCTGTTTTTT	CASGSGGNTGELFF
-	TRBV24-1	few	TRBJ2-5	TGTGCCACCAGTCGGGGGTTAGGGGAGACCCAGTACTTC	CATSRGLGETQYF
-	TRBV9	many	TRBJ2-3	TGTGCCAGCAGCGTAGATGGCACAGATACGCAGTATTTT	CASSVDGTDTQYF
TRBD2	TRBV9	-	TRBJ2-3	TGTGCCAGCAGCGCAGTAGCGGGGGGGAACACAGATACGCAGTATTTT	CASSAVAGGNTDTQYF
-	TRBV5-1	few	TRBJ1-6	TGCGCCAGCAGCTTGGTCTCGGGCAGGGCCTCACCCCTCCACTTT	CASSLVSGRASPLHF
-	TRBV7-2	many	TRBJ2-2	TGTGCCAGCAGCTCGGCGGTAACAAGGAACACCGGGGAGCTGTTTTTT	CASSSAVTRNTGELFF
-	TRBV6-5	-	TRBJ1-2	TGTGCCAGCACCCCCATGGATAGGTTCGGTGGCTACACCTTC	CASTPMDRFGGYTF
-	TRBV7-3	-	TRBJ2-2	TGTGCCAGCAGCGCGGAACCAACCGGGGAGCTGTTTTTT	CASSAEPTGELFF
-	TRBV12-3/TRBV12-4	-	TRBJ1-5	TGTGCCAGCACAGGAGTTTATAGCAATCAGCCCCAGCATTTT	CASTGVYSNQPQHF
TRBD2	TRBV20-1	few	TRBJ2-5	TGCAGCCCGCGGAGCGGGGAAGAGACCCAGTACTTC	CSPRSGEETQYF
TRBD2	TRBV7-2	few	TRBJ2-3	TGTGCCAGCAGCTTAGACCTAGCGGGGGGTATCACAGATACGCAGTATTTT	CASSLDLAGGITDTQYF
-	TRBV7-2	-	TRBJ1-6	TGTGCCAGCAGCTTAGGGGACGGGCGGATTAGCTCCTATAATTCACCCCTCCACTTT	CASSLGDGRISSYNSPLHF
-	TRBV10-3	few	TRBJ1-1	TGTGCCTCTACGGGTCCCTTGAACACTGAAGCTTTCTTT	CASTGPLNTEAFF
TRBD1	TRBV5-6	many	TRBJ1-2	TGTGCCAGCAGCTTTGACAGGGCAGAGGGCTACACCTTC	CASSFDRAEGYTF
-	TRBV7-2	few	TRBJ2-7	TGTGCCAGCAGCTTAGCCAGAGCCTACGAGCAGTACTTC	CASSLARAYEQYF
TRBD1	TRBV18	-	TRBJ2-3	TGTGCCAGCTCCGGACAGGGAATCGGCACAGATACGCAGTATTTT	CASSGQGIGTDTQYF
-	TRBV7-4	few	TRBJ2-7	TGTGCCAGCAGTTTCGCCGGGACGAATTACGAGCAGTACTTC	CASSFAGTNYEQYF
-	TRBV5-4	-	TRBJ2-5	TGTGCCAGCAGCCTCCCACTCGCGTACCAAGAGACCCAGTACTTC	CASSLPLAYQETQYF
-	TRBV15	many	TRBJ2-3	TGTGCCACTACCGAGGGGCATAGCACAGATACGCAGTATTTT	CATTEGHSTDTQYF
TRBD1	TRBV2	-	TRBJ2-1	TGTGCCAGCGGAGGGGACAGGGGGACTTACAATGAGCAGTTCTTC	CASGGDRGTYNEQFF
-	TRBV5-1	few	TRBJ2-1	TGCGCCAGCAGCCAAAACGCGGGGCATAACAATGAGCAGTTCTTC	CASSQNAGHNNEQFF
TRBD2	TRBV29-1	-	TRBJ2-2	TGCAGCGTTGCGAAGCGGGGGAACACCGGGGAGCTGTTTTTT	CSVAKRGNTGELFF
-	TRBV10-3	-	TRBJ1-1	TGTGCCATCAGCCACAGGGAAGCCACTGAAGCTTTCTTT	CAISHREATEAFF
-	TRBV30	many	TRBJ1-1	TGTGCCTGGAGTGTACTCCTGAACACTGAAGCTTTCTTT	CAWSVLLNTEAFF
TRBD1	TRBV5-1	once	TRBJ2-5	TGCGCCAGCAGCTCGGACAGGCCCTACCAAGAGACCCAGTACTTC	CASSSDRPYQETQYF
-	TRBV2	few	TRBJ1-6	TGTGCCAGCAGTGAAGGACGGGGCCCTGTCCCACCCCTCCACTTT	CASSEGRGPVPPLHF
TRBD1	TRBV7-2	-	TRBJ2-1	TGTGCCAGCAGCCGACCTACAGGGGGCTCGGCCTATGAGCAGTTCTTC	CASSRPTGGSAYEQFF
-	TRBV6-5	few	TRBJ2-6	TGTGCCAGCGGGGGGCAGAGCTCTGGGGCCAACGTCCTGACTTTC	CASGGQSSGANVLTF
-	TRBV7-9	few	TRBJ2-1	TGTGCCAGCAGGGGGGGAAACAATGAGCAGTTCTTC	CASRGGNNEQFF
TRBD1	TRBV18	-	TRBJ1-1	TGTGCCAGCTCACCAAGACAGGGTTGGGGGCCTGAAGCTTTCTTT	CASSPRQGWGPEAFF
-	TRBV15	many	TRBJ2-1	TGTGCCACCAGCAGAGATTGGGGGGCAGGATTCAATGAGCAGTTCTTC	CATSRDWGAGFNEQFF
-	TRBV20-1	few	TRBJ2-5	TGCAGTGCCAGAACCACTCTCGAGACCCAGTACTTC	CSARTTLETQYF
-	TRBV6-1	many	TRBJ2-1	TGTGCCAGCAGTGTGAGACCGTTTCACAATGAGCAGTTCTTC	CASSVRPFHNEQFF
-	TRBV4-1	many	TRBJ1-1	TGCGCCAGCAGCACCCCTGGACGGACGAACACTGAAGCTTTCTTT	CASSTPGRTNTEAFF
-	TRBV12-3/TRBV12-4	-	TRBJ2-2	TGTGCCAGCACTATTAGGGGCGGGACCGGGGAGCTGTTTTTT	CASTIRGGTGELFF
TRBD1	TRBV28	-	TRBJ1-1	TGTGCCAGCAAGACAGGGGTTCGCACTGAAGCTTTCTTT	CASKTGVRTEAFF
TRBD1	TRBV5-5	many	TRBJ1-2	TGTGCCAGCAGCCCGGGGGACAGCAACTATGGCTACACCTTC	CASSPGDSNYGYTF
-	TRBV7-2	-	TRBJ2-1	TGTGCCAGCAGCTTACTTAGGGGGGGCCCAGTCTTC	CASSLLRGGPVF
TRBD2	TRBV7-2	many	TRBJ2-3	TGTGCCAGCAGCTTACGACTAGCGGGGGGCACAGATACGCAGTATTTT	CASSLRLAGGTDTQYF
TRBD2	TRBV6-5	few	TRBJ2-1	TGTGCCAGCGGGACTACCCCTCCTTCAGTTGAGCAGTTCTTC	CASGTTPPSVEQFF
-	TRBV29-1	few	TRBJ1-1	TGCAGCTCTTCCGGGCGGTTGAACACTGAAGCTTTCTTT	CSSSGRLNTEAFF
-	TRBV3-1	few	TRBJ1-3	TGTGCCAGCAGCCAAGGAGAGAGGGGAAACACCATATATTTT	CASSQGERGNTIYF
TRBD1	TRBV5-1	few	TRBJ2-3	TGCGCCAGCAGCCCCAACCCCGGGACAGGGGCTGATACGCAGTATTTT	CASSPNPGTGADTQYF
-	TRBV6-2/TRBV6-3	many	TRBJ1-1	TGTGCCAGCGGGAGACCGGGACAAGTAGCCCGGGCTTTCTTT	CASGRPGQVARAFF
-	TRBV4-1	-	TRBJ1-2	TGCGCCAGCAGCCAAGATCTATTACGGAGAATTAGCTATGGCTACACCTTC	CASSQDLLRRISYGYTF